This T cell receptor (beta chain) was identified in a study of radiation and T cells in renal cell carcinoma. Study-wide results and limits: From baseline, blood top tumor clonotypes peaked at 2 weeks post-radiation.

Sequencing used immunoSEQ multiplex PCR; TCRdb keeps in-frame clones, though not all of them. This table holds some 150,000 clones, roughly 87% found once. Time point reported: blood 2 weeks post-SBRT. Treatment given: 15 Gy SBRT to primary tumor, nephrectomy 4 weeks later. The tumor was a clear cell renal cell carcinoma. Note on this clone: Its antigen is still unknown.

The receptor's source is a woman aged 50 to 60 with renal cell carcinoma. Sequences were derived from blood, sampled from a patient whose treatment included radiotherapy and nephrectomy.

The CDR3 loop is CASSLGALYEQYF. Written as DNA, the CDR3 is TGTGCCAGCAGCTTAGGAGCACTCTACGAGCAGTACTTC. The chain recombines TRBV7-9 with TRBJ2-7; D is uncertain. The germline gives CDR1 SEHNR, CDR2 FQNEAQ (reference sequence). This CDR3 spans 13 amino acids. The ends were cut back, 1 base at V and 3 bases at J, with 7 bases in the middle.